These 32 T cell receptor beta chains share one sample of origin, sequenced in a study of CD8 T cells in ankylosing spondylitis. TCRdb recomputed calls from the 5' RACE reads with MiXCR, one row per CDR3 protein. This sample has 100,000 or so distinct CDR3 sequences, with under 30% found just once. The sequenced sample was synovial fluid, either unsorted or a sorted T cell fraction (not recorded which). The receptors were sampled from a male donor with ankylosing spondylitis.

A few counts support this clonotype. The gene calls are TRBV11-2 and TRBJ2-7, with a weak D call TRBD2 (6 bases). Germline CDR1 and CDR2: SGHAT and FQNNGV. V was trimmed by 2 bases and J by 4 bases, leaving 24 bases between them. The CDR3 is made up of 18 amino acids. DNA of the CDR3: TGTGCCAGCAGCTTAATCCCCGGAATTAGCGGAGCAGGGTACGAGCAGTACTTC. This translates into CASSLIPGISGAGYEQYF.

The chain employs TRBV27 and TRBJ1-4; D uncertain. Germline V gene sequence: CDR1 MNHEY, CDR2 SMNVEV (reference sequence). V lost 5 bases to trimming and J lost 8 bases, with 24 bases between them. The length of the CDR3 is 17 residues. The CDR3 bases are TGTGCCAGCAGTCCCCCCGGCCATACTGTTACGCGGGAAAAACTGTTTTTT. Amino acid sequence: CASSPPGHTVTREKLFF.

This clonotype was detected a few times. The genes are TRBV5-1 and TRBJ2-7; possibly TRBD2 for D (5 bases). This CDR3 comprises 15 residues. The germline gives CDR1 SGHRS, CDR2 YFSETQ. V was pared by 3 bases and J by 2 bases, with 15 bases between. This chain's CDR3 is CASSSNPGLTYEQYF. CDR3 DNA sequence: TGCGCCAGCAGCTCCAACCCGGGATTAACCTACGAGCAGTACTTC.

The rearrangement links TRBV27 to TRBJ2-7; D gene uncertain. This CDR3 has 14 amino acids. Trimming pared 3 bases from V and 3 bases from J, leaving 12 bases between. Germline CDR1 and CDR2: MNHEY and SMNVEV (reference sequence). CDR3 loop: CASSFRPDYYEQYV. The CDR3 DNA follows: TGTGCCAGCAGTTTTAGGCCGGATTACTACGAGCAGTACGTC.

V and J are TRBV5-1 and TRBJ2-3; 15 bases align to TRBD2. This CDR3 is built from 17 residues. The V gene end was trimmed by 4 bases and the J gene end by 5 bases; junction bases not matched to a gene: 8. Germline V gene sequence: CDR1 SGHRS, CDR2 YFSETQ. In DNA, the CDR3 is TGCGCCAGCAGCGCCGGACTAGCGGGAGGGCTCGGAGATACGCAGTATTTT. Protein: CASSAGLAGGLGDTQYF. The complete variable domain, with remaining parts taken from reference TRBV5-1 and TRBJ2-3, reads KAGVTQTPRYLIKTRGQQVTLSCSPISGHRSVSWYQQTPGQGLQFLFEYFSETQRNKGNFPGRFSGRQFSNSRSEMNVSTLELGDSALYLCASSAGLAGGLGDTQYFGPGTRLTVL.

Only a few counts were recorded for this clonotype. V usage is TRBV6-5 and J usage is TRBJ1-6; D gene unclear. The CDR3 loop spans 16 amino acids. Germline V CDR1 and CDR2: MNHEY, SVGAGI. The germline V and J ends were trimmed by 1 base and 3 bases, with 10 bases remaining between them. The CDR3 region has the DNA TGTGCCAGCAGTTACTGGGCTTGGGACTATAATTCACCCCTCCACTTT. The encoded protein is CASSYWAWDYNSPLHF.

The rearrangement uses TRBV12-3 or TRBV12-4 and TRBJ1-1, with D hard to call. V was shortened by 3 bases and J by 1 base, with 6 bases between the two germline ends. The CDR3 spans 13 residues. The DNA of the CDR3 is TGTGCCAGCAGTTTCAACGGGAACACTGAAGCTTTCTTT. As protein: CASSFNGNTEAFF.

The CDR3: CASTMGVLAGYAYEQYV. For the CDR3, the DNA is TGTGCCAGCACCATGGGGGTTCTAGCGGGGTACGCCTACGAGCAGTACGTC. V and J are TRBV6-1 and TRBJ2-7, with 9 nucleotides matching TRBD2. Per the germline V gene, CDR1 is MNHNS and CDR2 is SASEGT. The trim removed 7 bases at V and 2 bases at J, leaving 15 bases unmatched. The CDR3 extends over 17 amino acids.

CDR3 in amino acids: CASSLARGHYNEQFF. CDR3 sequence (DNA): TGTGCCAGCTCACTAGCGCGGGGACACTACAATGAGCAGTTCTTC. The V and J genes are TRBV18 and TRBJ2-1, with D possibly called TRBD1 or TRBD2 (6 bases each). Germline assignment: CDR1 KGHSH and CDR2 LQKENI. The V end was cut by 4 bases, the J end by 3 bases, with 13 bases between. The CDR3 runs to 15 residues.

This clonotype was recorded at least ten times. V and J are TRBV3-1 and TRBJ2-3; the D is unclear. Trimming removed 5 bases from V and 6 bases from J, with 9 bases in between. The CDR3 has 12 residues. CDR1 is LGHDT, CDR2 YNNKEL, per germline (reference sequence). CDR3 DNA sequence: TGTGCCAGCAGCTTCAGTCAGGATACGCAGTATTTT. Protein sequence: CASSFSQDTQYF.

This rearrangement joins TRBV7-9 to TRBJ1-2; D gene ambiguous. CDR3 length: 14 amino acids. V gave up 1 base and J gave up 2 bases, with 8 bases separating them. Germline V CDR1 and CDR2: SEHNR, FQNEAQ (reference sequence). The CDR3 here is CASSLGVENYGYTF. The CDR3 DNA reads TGTGCCAGCAGCTTAGGAGTCGAGAACTATGGCTACACCTTC.

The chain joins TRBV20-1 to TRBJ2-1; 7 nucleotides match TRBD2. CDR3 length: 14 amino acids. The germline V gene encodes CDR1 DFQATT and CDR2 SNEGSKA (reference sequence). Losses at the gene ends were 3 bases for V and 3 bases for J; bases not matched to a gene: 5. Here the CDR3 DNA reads TGCAGTGCTAGTGAGGGAGGGCTCTACAATGAGCAGTTCTTC. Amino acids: CSASEGGLYNEQFF.

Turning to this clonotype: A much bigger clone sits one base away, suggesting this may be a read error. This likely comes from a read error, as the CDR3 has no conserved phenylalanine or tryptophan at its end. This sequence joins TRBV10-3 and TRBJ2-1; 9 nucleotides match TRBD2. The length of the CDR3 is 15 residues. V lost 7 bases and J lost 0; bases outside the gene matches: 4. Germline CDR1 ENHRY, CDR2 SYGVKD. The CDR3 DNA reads TGTGCCATCACGGGCGGGAGGGCCTCCTACAATGAGCAGTTCTAC. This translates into CAITGGRASYNEQFY.

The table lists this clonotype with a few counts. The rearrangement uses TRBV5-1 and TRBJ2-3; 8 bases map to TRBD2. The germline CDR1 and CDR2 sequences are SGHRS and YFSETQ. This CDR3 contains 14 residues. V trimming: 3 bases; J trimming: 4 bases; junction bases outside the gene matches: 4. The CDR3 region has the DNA TGCGCCAGCAGCTCGAGCGGGAGTGCAGATACGCAGTATTTT. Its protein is CASSSSGSADTQYF.

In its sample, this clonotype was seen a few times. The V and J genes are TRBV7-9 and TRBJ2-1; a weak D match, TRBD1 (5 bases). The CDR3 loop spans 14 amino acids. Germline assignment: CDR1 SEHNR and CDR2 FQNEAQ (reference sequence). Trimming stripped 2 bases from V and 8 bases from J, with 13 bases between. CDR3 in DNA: TGTGCCAGCAGCTTAACAGGTGGGGTGGATGAGCAGTTCTTC. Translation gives CASSLTGGVDEQFF.

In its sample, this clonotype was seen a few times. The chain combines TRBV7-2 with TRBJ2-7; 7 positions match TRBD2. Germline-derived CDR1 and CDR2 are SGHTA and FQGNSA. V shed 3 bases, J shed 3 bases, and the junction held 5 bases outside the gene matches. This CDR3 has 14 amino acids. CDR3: CASSFGGLGYEQYV. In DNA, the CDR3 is TGTGCCAGCAGCTTCGGAGGACTAGGCTACGAGCAGTACGTC.

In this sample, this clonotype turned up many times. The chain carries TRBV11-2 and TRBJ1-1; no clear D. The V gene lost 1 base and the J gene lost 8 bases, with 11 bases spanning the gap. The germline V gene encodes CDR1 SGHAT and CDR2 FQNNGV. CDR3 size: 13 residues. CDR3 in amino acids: CASSLGGPGEAFF. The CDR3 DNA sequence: TGTGCCAGCAGCTTAGGAGGACCCGGGGAAGCTTTCTTT. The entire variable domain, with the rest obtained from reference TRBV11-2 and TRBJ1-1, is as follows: EAGVAQSPRYKIIEKRQSVAFWCNPISGHATLYWYQQILGQGPKLLIQFQNNGVVDDSQLPKDRFSAERLKGVDSTLKIQPAKLEDSAVYLCASSLGGPGEAFFGQGTRLTVV.

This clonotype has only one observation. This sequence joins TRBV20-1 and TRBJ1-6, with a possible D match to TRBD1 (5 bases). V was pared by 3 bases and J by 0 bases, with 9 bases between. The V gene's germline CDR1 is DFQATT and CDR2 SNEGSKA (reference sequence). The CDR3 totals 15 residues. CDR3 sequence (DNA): TGCAGTGCTAGCGGGGGGATCTCCTATAATTCACCCCTCCACTTT. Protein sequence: CSASGGISYNSPLHF.

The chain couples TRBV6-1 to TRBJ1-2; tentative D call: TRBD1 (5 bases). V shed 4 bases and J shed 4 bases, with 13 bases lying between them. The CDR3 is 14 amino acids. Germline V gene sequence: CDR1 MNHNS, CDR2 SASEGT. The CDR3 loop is CASSVQDTIYGYTF. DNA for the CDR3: TGTGCCAGCAGTGTTCAGGACACCATCTATGGCTACACCTTC.

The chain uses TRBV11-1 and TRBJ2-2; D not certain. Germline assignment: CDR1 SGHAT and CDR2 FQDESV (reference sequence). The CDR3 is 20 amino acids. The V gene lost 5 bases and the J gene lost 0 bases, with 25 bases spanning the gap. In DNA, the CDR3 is TGTGCCAGCAGCCCCTCGGTGTGGGGAAAGGTGCTCGCGAACACCGGGGAGCTGTTTTTT. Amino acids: CASSPSVWGKVLANTGELFF.

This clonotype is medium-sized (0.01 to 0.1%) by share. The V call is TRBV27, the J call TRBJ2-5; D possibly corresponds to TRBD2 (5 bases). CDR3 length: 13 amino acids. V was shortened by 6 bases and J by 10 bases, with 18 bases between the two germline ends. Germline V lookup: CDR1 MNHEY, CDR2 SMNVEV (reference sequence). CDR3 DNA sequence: TGTGCCAGCAGCCGCCGGGGTAGCGATCTCCAGTACTTC. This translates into CASSRRGSDLQYF.

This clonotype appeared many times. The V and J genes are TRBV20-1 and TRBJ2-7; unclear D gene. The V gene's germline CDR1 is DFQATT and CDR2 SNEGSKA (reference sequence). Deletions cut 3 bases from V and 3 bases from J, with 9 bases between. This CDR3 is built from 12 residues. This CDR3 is CSASIRVYEQYF. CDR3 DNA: TGCAGTGCTAGCATTAGGGTCTACGAGCAGTACTTC.

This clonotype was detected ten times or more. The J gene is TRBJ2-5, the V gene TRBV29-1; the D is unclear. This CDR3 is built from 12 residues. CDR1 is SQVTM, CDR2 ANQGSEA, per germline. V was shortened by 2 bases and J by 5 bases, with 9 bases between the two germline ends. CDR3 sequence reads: CSVESFRETQYF. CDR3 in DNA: TGCAGCGTTGAATCTTTTAGGGAGACCCAGTACTTC.

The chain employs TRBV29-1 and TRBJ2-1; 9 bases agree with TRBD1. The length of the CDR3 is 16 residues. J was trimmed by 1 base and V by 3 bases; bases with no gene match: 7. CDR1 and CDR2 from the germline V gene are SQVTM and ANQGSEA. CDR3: CSVDKGGTGSYNEQFF. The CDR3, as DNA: TGCAGCGTTGATAAAGGGGGGACAGGGTCCTACAATGAGCAGTTCTTC.

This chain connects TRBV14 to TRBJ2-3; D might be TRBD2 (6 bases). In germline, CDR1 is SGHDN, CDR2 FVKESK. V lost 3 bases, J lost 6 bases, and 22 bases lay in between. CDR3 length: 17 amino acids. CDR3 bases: TGTGCCAGCAGCCAGCCCGGAGGGGATCATGGCTTGGATACGCAGTATTTT. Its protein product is CASSQPGGDHGLDTQYF.

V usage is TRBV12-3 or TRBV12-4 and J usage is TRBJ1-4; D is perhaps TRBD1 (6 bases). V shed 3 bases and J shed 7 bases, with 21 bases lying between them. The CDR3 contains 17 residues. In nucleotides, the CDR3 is TGTGCCAGCAGTTTTCCCCCACACCAGGGGTATACTGAAAAACTGTTTTTT. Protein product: CASSFPPHQGYTEKLFF.

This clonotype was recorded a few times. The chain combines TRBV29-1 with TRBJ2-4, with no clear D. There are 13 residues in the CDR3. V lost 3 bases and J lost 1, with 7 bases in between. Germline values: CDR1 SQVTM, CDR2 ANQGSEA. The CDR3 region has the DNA TGCAGCGTTGATTCCGGGGCCAAAAACATTCAGTACTTC. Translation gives CSVDSGAKNIQYF.

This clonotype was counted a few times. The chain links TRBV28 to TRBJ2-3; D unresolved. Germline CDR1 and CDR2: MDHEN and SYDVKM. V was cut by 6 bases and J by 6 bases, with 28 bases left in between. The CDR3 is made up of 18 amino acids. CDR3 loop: CASSPEVLRRSQTDTQYF. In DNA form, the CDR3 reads TGTGCCAGCAGCCCTGAGGTTCTGAGACGGTCACAGACGGATACGCAGTATTTT.

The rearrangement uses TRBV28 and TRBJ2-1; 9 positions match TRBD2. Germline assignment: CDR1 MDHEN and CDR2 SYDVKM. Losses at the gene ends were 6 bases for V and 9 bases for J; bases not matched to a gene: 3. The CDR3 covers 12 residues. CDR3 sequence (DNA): TGTGCCAGCAGCCGGCGGGAGGGTGAGCAGTTCTTC. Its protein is CASSRREGEQFF.

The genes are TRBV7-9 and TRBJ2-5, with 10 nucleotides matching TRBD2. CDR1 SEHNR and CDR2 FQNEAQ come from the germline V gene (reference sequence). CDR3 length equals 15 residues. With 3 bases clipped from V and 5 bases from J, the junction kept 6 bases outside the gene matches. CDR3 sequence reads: CASSLALAGRETQYF. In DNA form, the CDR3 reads TGTGCCAGCAGCTTGGCACTAGCGGGAAGGGAGACCCAGTACTTC.

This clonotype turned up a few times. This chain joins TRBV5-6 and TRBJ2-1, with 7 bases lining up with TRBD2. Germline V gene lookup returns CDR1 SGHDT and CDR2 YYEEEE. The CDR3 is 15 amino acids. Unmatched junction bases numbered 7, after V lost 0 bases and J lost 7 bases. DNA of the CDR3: TGTGCCAGCAGCTTGGTGACTAGCTTTTGGAATGAGCAGTTCTTC. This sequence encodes CASSLVTSFWNEQFF.

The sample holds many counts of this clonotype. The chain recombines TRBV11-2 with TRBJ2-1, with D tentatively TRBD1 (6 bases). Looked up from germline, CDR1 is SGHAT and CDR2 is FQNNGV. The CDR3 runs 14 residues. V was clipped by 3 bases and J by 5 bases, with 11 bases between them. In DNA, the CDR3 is TGTGCCAGCAGCTTTCTCTGGGACAACAATGAGCAGTTCTTC. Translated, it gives CASSFLWDNNEQFF.